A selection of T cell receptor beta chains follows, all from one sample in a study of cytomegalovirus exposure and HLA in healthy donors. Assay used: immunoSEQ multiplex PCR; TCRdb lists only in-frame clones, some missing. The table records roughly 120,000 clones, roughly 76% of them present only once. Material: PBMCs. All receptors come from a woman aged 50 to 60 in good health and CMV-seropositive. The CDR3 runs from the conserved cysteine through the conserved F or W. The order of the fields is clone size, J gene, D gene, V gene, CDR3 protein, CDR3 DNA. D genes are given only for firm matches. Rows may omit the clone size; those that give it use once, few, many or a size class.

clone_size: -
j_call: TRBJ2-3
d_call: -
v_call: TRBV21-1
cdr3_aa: CASPRFARTDTQYF
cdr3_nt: TGTGCCAGCCCCCGGTTTGCCCGCACAGATACGCAGTATTTT

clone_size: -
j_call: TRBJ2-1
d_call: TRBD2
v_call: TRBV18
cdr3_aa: CASSPGGNNEQFF
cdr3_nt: TGTGCCAGCTCCCCCGGGGGGAACAATGAGCAGTTCTTC

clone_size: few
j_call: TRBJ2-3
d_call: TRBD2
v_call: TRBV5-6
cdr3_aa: CASSLAGGPLTDTQYF
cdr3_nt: TGTGCCAGCAGCTTAGCGGGAGGCCCACTCACAGATACGCAGTATTTT

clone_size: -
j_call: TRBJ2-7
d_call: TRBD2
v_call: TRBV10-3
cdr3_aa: CAISGLAGAGDEQYF
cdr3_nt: TGTGCCATCAGTGGACTCGCGGGAGCGGGGGACGAGCAGTACTTC

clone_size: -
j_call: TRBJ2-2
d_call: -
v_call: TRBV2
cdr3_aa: CASSVTGSAGELFF
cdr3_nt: TGTGCCAGCAGTGTTACAGGGTCCGCCGGGGAGCTGTTTTTT

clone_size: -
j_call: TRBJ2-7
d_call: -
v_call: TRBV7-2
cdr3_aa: CASSLGATYEQYF
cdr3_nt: TGTGCCAGCAGCTTAGGCGCAACCTACGAGCAGTACTTC

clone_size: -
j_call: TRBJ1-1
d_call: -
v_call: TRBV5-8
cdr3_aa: CASSPQNLNTEAFF
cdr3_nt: TGTGCCAGCAGCCCACAGAATCTGAACACTGAAGCTTTCTTT

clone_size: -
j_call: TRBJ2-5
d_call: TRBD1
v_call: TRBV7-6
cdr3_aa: CASSLGGTVEETQYF
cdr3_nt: TGTGCCAGCAGCTTAGGGGGGACAGTAGAAGAGACCCAGTACTTC

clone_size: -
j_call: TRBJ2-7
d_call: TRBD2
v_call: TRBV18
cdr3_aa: CASSPGGYEQYF
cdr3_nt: TGTGCCAGCTCACCGGGAGGGTACGAGCAGTACTTC

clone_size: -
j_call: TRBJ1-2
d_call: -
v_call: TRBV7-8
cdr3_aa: CASSPGLNRINYGYTF
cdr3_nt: TGTGCCAGCAGCCCCGGGTTAAACCGAATCAACTATGGCTACACCTTC

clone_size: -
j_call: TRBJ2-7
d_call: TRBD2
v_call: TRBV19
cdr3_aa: CATSSGTRGTYEQYF
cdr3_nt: TGTGCCACGTCCTCCGGGACTAGGGGCACCTACGAGCAGTACTTC

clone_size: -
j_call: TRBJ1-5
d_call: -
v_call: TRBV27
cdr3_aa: CASSSGTFSNQPQHF
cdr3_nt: TGTGCCAGCAGCTCCGGGACATTTAGCAATCAGCCCCAGCATTTT

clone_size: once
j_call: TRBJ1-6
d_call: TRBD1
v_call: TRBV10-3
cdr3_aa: CAISAGQGGYNSPLHF
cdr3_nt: TGTGCCATCAGTGCCGGACAGGGAGGCTATAATTCACCCCTCCACTTT

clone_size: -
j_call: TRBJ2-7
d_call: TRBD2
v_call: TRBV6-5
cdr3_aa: CASSYAGRDYEQYF
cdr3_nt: TGTGCCAGCAGTTACGCCGGGAGGGACTACGAGCAGTACTTC